These 18 T cell receptor beta chains share one sample of origin, sequenced in a study of cytomegalovirus exposure and HLA in healthy donors. It was with 60 Vbeta and 13 Jbeta primers that the PCR ran. Assay used: immunoSEQ multiplex PCR; TCRdb lists only in-frame clones, some missing. This sample has more than 65,000 clones, with approximately 74% found just once. The sequencing input was PBMCs. The origin of the receptors is a woman in her forties or fifties in good health and CMV-seropositive.

The V call is TRBV29-1, the J call TRBJ2-5; possible D gene TRBD2, 5 bases. Trimming took off 5 bases at V and 5 bases at J, with 18 bases between the two ends. In germline, CDR1 is SQVTM, CDR2 ANQGSEA. This CDR3 region has 14 residues. The CDR3 loop reads CSVRNRLAGETQYF. The CDR3 DNA reads as TGCAGCGTTCGAAATCGGCTAGCCGGCGAGACCCAGTACTTC.

This clone was counted a few times. The V and J genes are TRBV6-5 and TRBJ1-4; unclear D gene. V was shortened by 7 bases and J by 5 bases, with 17 bases between the two germline ends. Germline V lookup: CDR1 MNHEY, CDR2 SVGAGI. There are 15 residues in the CDR3. The CDR3 DNA reads TGTGCCAGCATCAAACGAGGGTGGCCAAATGAAAAACTGTTTTTT. Its translation: CASIKRGWPNEKLFF.

This chain links TRBV7-8 with TRBJ1-5; D unresolved. The CDR3 extends over 16 amino acids. Germline CDR1 and CDR2: SGHVS and FQNEAQ. Trimming took 4 bases from V and 0 from J, leaving 13 bases between them. The CDR3 is CASSSRWAFSNQPQHF. In DNA form, the CDR3 reads TGTGCCAGCAGCTCTCGATGGGCGTTTAGCAATCAGCCCCAGCATTTT.

The chain recombines TRBV9 with TRBJ1-1, with D possibly being TRBD1 (6 bases). The V end was cut by 0 bases, the J end by 1 base, with 7 bases between. Germline V CDR1 and CDR2: SGDLS, YYNGEE. This CDR3 spans 14 amino acids. The CDR3 DNA is TGTGCCAGCAGCGTAGAGGGACAGAACACTGAAGCTTTCTTT. Residues: CASSVEGQNTEAFF.

The rearrangement joins TRBV30 to TRBJ1-6, with 8 positions matching TRBD1. V shed 0 bases and J 10 bases; nucleotides not matched to a gene: 11. Germline lookup yields CDR1 GTSNPN and CDR2 SVGIG (reference sequence). The CDR3 loop spans 16 amino acids. For the CDR3, the DNA is TGTGCCTGGAGTGTATCCGACAGGGGAATAGGGTCACCCCTCCACTTT. Amino acid sequence: CAWSVSDRGIGSPLHF.

The chain is built from TRBV4-1 and TRBJ1-5; D remains ambiguous. V was trimmed by 0 bases and J by 0 bases, leaving 6 bases between them. The CDR3 runs to 15 residues. Germline lookup yields CDR1 MGHRA and CDR2 YSYEKL. CDR3 residues: CASSQETTSNQPQHF. In DNA form, the CDR3 reads TGCGCCAGCAGCCAAGAAACAACTAGCAATCAGCCCCAGCATTTT.

The chain employs TRBV5-1 and TRBJ1-1; possible D gene TRBD1, 5 bases. CDR1 is SGHRS and CDR2 is YFSETQ in the germline V gene. The CDR3 covers 14 residues. The ends were cut back, 2 bases at V and 3 bases at J, with 11 bases in the middle. CDR3 nucleotide sequence: TGCGCCAGCAGCTTTCTGCAGGGTGACACTGAAGCTTTCTTT. Translating gives CASSFLQGDTEAFF.

The chain is built from TRBV28 and TRBJ2-3; 8 bases are a match to TRBD2. Germline V gene lookup returns CDR1 MDHEN and CDR2 SYDVKM. The CDR3 totals 16 residues. Losses at the gene ends were 5 bases for V and 3 bases for J; bases not matched to a gene: 10. The CDR3: CASSPLIGRETDTQYF. The CDR3 bases are TGTGCCAGCAGTCCTCTTATCGGGAGGGAGACAGATACGCAGTATTTT.

This clone is a singleton in its sample. V usage is TRBV6-5 and J usage is TRBJ1-1; the D is unclear. The length of the CDR3 is 14 residues. CDR1 and CDR2 from the germline V gene are MNHEY and SVGAGI. V was cut by 3 bases and J by 1 base, with 9 bases left in between. The DNA for the CDR3 is TGTGCCAGCAGTTATGGAGGACCGAACACTGAAGCTTTCTTT. Its translation is CASSYGGPNTEAFF.

V gene TRBV5-1 combines with J gene TRBJ2-7; 10 bases map to TRBD1. Germline V gene sequence: CDR1 SGHRS, CDR2 YFSETQ. V shed 4 bases, J shed 6 bases, and the junction held 7 bases outside the gene matches. The CDR3 spans 14 residues. CDR3 in DNA: TGCGCCAGCAGCACGGGGACAGGGGAGTTCGAGCAGTACTTC. Translated: CASSTGTGEFEQYF.

The CDR3 loop is CASRGTGGYNEQFF. CDR3 DNA: TGTGCCTCCAGAGGGACAGGAGGGTACAATGAGCAGTTCTTC. The chain recombines TRBV19 with TRBJ2-1; 8 nucleotides match TRBD1. The CDR3 length is 14 residues. Germline V gene lookup returns CDR1 LNHDA and CDR2 SQIVND (reference sequence). V was pared by 11 bases and J by 4 bases, with 10 bases of the junction left unmatched.

The genes are TRBV6-6 and TRBJ2-2, with no clear D. The CDR3 consists of 15 residues. V gave up 6 bases and J gave up 0 bases, with 11 bases separating them. CDR1 and CDR2 from the germline V gene are MNHNY and SVGAGI (reference sequence). The CDR3 protein is CASSVAETNTGELFF. In DNA, the CDR3 is TGTGCCAGCAGCGTAGCTGAAACGAACACCGGGGAGCTGTTTTTT.

This clone has only one observation. The rearrangement links TRBV19 to TRBJ2-1, with 11 bases that match TRBD2. CDR1 LNHDA and CDR2 SQIVND come from the germline V gene (reference sequence). V lost 6 bases and J lost 5; bases outside the gene matches: 6. This CDR3 has 15 residues. The CDR3 DNA reads as TGTGCCAGTAGGTTAGTAGCGGGAGGGAACAATGAGCAGTTCTTC. Protein sequence: CASRLVAGGNNEQFF.

The chain joins TRBV30 to TRBJ1-6, with D perhaps matching TRBD1 (6 bases). Germline CDR1 and CDR2: GTSNPN and SVGIG (reference sequence). Trimming shortened V by 3 bases and J by 5 bases, and 11 bases separated the two germline ends. This CDR3 region has 14 residues. CDR3 sequence reads: CAWSNRADNSPLHF. In nucleotides, the CDR3 is TGTGCCTGGAGCAACAGGGCGGATAATTCACCCCTCCACTTT.

The chain couples TRBV6-5 to TRBJ1-5; D unresolved. CDR3 length: 13 residues. Germline V gene data show CDR1 as MNHEY and CDR2 as SVGAGI. The ends were cut back, 6 bases at V and 7 bases at J, with 13 bases in the middle. CDR3 nucleotide sequence: TGTGCCAGCAGCTTCGGGGAGGGACAGCCCCAGCATTTT. This encodes CASSFGEGQPQHF.

The chain combines TRBV7-9 with TRBJ2-7; D gene uncertain. CDR3 length equals 12 residues. Trimming removed 5 bases from V and 3 bases from J, with 8 bases in between. CDR1 is SEHNR, CDR2 FQNEAQ, per germline (reference sequence). As DNA, the CDR3 is TGTGCCAGCAGCGTTGAGAGCTACGAGCAGTACTTC. This gives the protein CASSVESYEQYF.

The chain carries TRBV11-2 and TRBJ1-5, with a weak D call TRBD1 (5 bases). Trimming stripped 4 bases from V and 7 bases from J, with 11 bases between. Germline V lookup: CDR1 SGHAT, CDR2 FQNNGV. This CDR3 has 13 amino acids. This chain's CDR3 is CASSWNQGQPQHF. The CDR3 bases are TGTGCCAGCAGCTGGAACCAGGGACAGCCCCAGCATTTT.

This chain connects TRBV5-1 to TRBJ2-4; possibly TRBD1 for D (6 bases). From germline, CDR1 is SGHRS and CDR2 YFSETQ. V gave up 0 bases and J gave up 9 bases, with 16 bases separating them. The CDR3 totals 15 residues. The CDR3 DNA sequence: TGCGCCAGCAGCTTGGGGGGTGGGGGCGATTCCATTCAGTACTTC. The encoded protein is CASSLGGGGDSIQYF.